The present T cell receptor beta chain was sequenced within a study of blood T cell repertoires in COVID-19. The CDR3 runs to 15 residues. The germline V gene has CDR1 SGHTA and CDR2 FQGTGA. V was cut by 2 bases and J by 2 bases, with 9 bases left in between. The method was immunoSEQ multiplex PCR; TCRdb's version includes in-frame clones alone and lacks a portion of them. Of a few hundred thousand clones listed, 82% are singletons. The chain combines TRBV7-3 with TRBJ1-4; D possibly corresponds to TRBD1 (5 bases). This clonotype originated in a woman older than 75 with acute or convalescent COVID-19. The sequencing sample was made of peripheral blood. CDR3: CASSLGGNTNEKLFF. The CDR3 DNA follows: TGTGCCAGCAGCTTAGGGGGGAATACTAATGAAAAACTGTTTTTT.